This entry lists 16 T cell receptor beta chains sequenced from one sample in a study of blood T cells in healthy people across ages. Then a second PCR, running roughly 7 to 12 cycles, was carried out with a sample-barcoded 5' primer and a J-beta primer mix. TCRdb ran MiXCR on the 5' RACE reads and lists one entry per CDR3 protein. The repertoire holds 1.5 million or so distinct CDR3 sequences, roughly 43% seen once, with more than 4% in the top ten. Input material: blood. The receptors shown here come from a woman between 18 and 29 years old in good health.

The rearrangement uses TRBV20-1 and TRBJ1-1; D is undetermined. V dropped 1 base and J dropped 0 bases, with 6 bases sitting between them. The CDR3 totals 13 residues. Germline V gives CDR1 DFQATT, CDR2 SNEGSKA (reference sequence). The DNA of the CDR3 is TGCAGTGCTAGAGGATCAGTGAACACTGAAGCTTTCTTT. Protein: CSARGSVNTEAFF.

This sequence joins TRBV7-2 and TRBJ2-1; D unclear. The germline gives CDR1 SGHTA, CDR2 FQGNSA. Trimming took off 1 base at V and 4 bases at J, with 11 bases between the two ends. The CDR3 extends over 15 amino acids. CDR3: CASSLGTSNYNEQFF. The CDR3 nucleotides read TGTGCCAGCAGCTTAGGGACGAGCAATTACAATGAGCAGTTCTTC.

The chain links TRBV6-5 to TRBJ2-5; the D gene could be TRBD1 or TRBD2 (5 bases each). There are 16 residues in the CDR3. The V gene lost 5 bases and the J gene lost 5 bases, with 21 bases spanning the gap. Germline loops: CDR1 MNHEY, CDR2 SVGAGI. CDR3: CASSRSSQGWGETQYF. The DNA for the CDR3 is TGTGCCAGCAGTCGCTCCTCTCAGGGTTGGGGGGAGACCCAGTACTTC.

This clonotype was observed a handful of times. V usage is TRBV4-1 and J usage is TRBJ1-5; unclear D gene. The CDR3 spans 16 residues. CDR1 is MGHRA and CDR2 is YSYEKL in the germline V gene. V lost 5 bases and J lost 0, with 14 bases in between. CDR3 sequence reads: CASSGRLQNSNQPQHF. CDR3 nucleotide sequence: TGCGCCAGCAGCGGGCGCCTTCAGAATAGCAATCAGCCCCAGCATTTT.

The CDR3 DNA sequence: TGTGCCAGCAGCTGGGGACTAGCGGGAGGCGATGAGCAGTTCTTC. It encodes CASSWGLAGGDEQFF. This chain connects TRBV7-2 to TRBJ2-1; 15 nucleotides align to TRBD2. After removal of 4 bases from V and 8 bases from J, the junction contained 3 bases not matched to a gene. The CDR3 has 15 residues. The germline gives CDR1 SGHTA, CDR2 FQGNSA.

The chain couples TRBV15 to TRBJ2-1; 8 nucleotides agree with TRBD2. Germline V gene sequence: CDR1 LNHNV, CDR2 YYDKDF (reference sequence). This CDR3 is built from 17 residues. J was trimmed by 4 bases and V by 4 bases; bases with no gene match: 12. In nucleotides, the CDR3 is TGTGCCACCAGCATGGGAACTAGCGGCAAATTATACAATGAGCAGTTCTTC. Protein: CATSMGTSGKLYNEQFF.

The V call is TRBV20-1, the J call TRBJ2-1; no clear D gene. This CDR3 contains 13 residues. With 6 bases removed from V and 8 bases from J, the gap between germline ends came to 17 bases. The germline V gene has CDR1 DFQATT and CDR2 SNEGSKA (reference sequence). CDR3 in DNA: TGCAGTGCGAGCGAGCCTATTAGAGATGAGCAGTTCTTC. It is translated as CSASEPIRDEQFF.

Here the CDR3 reads CASSQVYISAYNEQYF. CDR3 coding DNA: TGCGCCAGCAGCCAAGTCTACATTTCTGCCTACAATGAGCAGTACTTC. The V and J genes are TRBV4-3 and TRBJ2-1; no definite D call. With the DNA end fitting TRBJ2-7 better, the J assignment may be wrong. Germline CDR1 LGHNA, CDR2 YSLEER. The CDR3 is made up of 16 amino acids.

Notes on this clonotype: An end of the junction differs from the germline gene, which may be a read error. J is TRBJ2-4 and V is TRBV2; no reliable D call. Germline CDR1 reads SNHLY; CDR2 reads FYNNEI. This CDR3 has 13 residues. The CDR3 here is CTSRTLAKNIQYF. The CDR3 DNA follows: TGTACCAGCAGAACTCTAGCCAAAAACATTCAGTACTTC.

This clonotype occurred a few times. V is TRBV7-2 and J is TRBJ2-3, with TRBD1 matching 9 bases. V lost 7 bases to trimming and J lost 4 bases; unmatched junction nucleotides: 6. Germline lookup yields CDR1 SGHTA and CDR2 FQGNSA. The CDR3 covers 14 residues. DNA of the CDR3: TGTGCCAGCATATTCCGGGACAGGGCAGATACGCAGTATTTT. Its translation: CASIFRDRADTQYF.

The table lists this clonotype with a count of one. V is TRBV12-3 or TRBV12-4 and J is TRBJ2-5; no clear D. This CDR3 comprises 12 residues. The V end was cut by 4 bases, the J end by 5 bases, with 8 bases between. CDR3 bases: TGTGCCAGCAGTTCCAGCTCGGAGACCCAGTACTTC. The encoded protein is CASSSSSETQYF.

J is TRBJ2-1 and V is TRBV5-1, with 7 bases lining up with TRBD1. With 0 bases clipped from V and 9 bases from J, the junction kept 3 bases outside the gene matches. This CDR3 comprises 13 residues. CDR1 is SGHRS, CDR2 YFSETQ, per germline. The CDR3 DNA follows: TGCGCCAGCAGCTTGGAAGGGGGCCGTGAGCAGTTCTTC. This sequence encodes CASSLEGGREQFF.

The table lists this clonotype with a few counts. The CDR3 here is CASSFGVHEQYF. Here the CDR3 DNA reads TGTGCCAGCAGCTTCGGGGTTCATGAGCAGTACTTC. V gene TRBV7-2 combines with J gene TRBJ2-5; perhaps TRBD2 as D (5 bases). CDR3 length: 12 amino acids. Trimming removed 3 bases from V and 11 bases from J, with 13 bases in between. Per germline, CDR1 SGHTA and CDR2 FQGNSA.

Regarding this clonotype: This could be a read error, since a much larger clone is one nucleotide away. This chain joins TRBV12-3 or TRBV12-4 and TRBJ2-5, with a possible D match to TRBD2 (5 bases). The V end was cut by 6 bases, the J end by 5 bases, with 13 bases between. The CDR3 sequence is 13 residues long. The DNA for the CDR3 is TGTGCCAGCAGCGTGTGGGGAGATGAGACCCAGTACTTC. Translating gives CASSVWGDETQYF.

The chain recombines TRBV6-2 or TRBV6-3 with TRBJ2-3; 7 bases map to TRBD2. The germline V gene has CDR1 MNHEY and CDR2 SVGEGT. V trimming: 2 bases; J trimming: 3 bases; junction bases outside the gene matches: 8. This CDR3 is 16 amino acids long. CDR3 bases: TGTGCCAGCAGTTACCCCGCTAGCGGATGGACAGATACGCAGTATTTT. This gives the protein CASSYPASGWTDTQYF.

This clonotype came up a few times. CDR3 region: CASSSRSGGTQYF. CDR3 DNA: TGTGCCAGCAGCTCCCGTAGCGGGGGTACGCAGTATTTT. The V and J genes are TRBV7-2 and TRBJ2-3, with 9 bases aligning to TRBD2. CDR1 is SGHTA, CDR2 FQGNSA, per germline. The CDR3 loop spans 13 amino acids. V lost 4 bases and J lost 8; bases outside the gene matches: 4.